What follows describes a single T cell receptor beta chain. Thawed, overnight-rested PBMC were stained with GMM-loaded CD1B tetramer, viability dye and anti-CD3, then sorted. C32 glucose monomycolate from Rhodococcus equi was loaded onto the CD1B tetramers. Tetramer-sorted PBMC had been CD14 monocyte-depleted before freezing. Here immunoSEQ multiplex PCR was the method, and the copy in TCRdb shows in-frame clones only, minus some. The repertoire consists of approximately 59,000 clones, with around 81% occurring once and the leading ten covering around 13%. The source of the sample is a study of T cells in tuberculosis. CDR3 length equals 14 residues. From germline, CDR1 is MDHEN and CDR2 SYDVKM. The junction had 7 bases not matched to a gene; V was cut back by 6 bases and J by 5 bases.

Sequencing used CD1b-GMM tetramer-negative cells sorted from PBMCs. The chain recombines TRBV28 with TRBJ1-5; TRBD1 matches 7 bases. The source is an adult woman with latent tuberculosis. CDR3 sequence (DNA): TGTGCCAGCAGCTCCCGACAGGGCTATCAGCCCCAGCATTTT. Its protein is CASSSRQGYQPQHF.